This T cell receptor (beta chain) emerged from a study of T-cell memory formation after mild COVID-19. Study as a whole: There were largely donor-specific TCR clusters.

The length of the CDR3 is 13 residues. CDR1 and CDR2 from the germline V gene are SGHTA and FQGNSA. Trimming removed 4 bases from V and 2 bases from J, with 9 bases in between. TCRdb itself ran the 5' RACE reads through MiXCR, one entry per CDR3 protein. This sample has hundreds of thousands of distinct CDR3 sequences, with 17% found just once. The specimen sequenced was PBMCs or a T cell subset sorted from them (not recorded which). The chain employs TRBV7-2 and TRBJ2-7; no clear D. This sequence originates from an adult woman who had mild COVID-19 (a few samples of this study predate the infection). Cell type and time point are not known. CDR3 in amino acids: CASSSYRAYEQYF. The CDR3 DNA reads TGTGCCAGCAGCTCCTACAGAGCCTACGAGCAGTACTTC.